The text below deals with one T cell receptor beta chain. The antigen remains unidentified. This sample was included in a study of OX40 agonist ivuxolimab in advanced cancers. Turning to the study itself: Melanoma, hepatocellular carcinoma, head and neck or renal cell cancer occurred in dose-escalation patients. The study, taken as a whole, reports: Clonal expansion was seen in CD4+ and CD8+ blood T cells by week 6 at 0.1 to 3.0 mg/kg.

Sequencing was performed with immunoSEQ multiplex PCR; in TCRdb, only in-frame clones are kept and a portion is missing. This sample yields roughly 87,000 clones, of which about 90% are seen a single time; 8.4% belongs to the top ten. The source is an adult with an advanced solid tumor such as melanoma, head and neck, liver or kidney cancer. Here the sequenced sample was CD4+ or CD8+ T cells sorted from blood, taken in a trial of the OX40 agonist ivuxolimab.

CDR3 in DNA: TGTGCCAGCAGCTTAGATGGCGAGCAGTACGTC. It specifies CASSLDGEQYV. This chain links TRBV5-4 with TRBJ2-7; D unclear. The germline CDR1 and CDR2 sequences are SGHNT and YYREEE (reference sequence). This CDR3 has 11 residues. V was cut by 2 bases and J by 6 bases, with 6 bases left in between.